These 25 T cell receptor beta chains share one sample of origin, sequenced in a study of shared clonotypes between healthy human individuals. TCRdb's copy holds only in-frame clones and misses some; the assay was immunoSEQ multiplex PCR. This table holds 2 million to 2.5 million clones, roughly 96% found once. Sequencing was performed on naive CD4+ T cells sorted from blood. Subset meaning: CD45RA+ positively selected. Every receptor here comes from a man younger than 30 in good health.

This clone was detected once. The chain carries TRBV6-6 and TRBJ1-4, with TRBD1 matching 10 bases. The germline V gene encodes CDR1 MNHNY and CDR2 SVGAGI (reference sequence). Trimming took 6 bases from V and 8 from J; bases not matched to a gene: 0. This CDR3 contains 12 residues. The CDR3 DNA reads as TGTGCCAGCAGGACAGGGGGCGAAAAACTGTTTTTT. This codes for CASRTGGEKLFF.

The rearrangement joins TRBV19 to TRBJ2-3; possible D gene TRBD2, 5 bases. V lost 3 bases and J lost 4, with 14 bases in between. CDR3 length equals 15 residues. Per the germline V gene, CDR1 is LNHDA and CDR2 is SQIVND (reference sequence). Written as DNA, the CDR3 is TGTGCCAGTAGTATTCGTTTGACTATTCCAGATACGCAGTATTTT. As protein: CASSIRLTIPDTQYF.

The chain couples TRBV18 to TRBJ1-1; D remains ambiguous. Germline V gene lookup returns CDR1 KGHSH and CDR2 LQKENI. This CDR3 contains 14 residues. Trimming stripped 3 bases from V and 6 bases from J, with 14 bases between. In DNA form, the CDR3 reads TGTGCCAGCTCACCCGGGAGGGAGAGGGCTGAAGCTTTCTTT. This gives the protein CASSPGRERAEAFF.

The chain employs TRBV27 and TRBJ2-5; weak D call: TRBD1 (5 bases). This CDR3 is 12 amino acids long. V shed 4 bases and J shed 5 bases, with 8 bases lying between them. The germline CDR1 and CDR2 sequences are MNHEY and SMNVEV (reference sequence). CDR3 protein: CASSSPGETQYF. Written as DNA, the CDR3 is TGTGCCAGCAGTTCGCCAGGGGAGACCCAGTACTTC.

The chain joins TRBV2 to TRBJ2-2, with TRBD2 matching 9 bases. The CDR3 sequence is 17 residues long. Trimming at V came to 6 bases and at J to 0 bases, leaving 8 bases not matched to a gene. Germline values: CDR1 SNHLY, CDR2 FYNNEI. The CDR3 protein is CASRGRLAAANTGELFF. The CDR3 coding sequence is TGTGCCAGCAGGGGACGACTAGCGGCCGCGAACACCGGGGAGCTGTTTTTT.

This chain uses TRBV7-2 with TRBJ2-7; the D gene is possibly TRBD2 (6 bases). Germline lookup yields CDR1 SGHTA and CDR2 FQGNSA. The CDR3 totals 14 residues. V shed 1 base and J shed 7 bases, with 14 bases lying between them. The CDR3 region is CASSLVPGVGEQYF. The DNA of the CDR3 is TGTGCCAGCAGCTTAGTCCCGGGAGTGGGGGAGCAGTACTTC.

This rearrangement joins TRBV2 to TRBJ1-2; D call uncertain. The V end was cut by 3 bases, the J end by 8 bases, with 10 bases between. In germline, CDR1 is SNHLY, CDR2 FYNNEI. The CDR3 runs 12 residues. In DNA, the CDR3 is TGTGCCAGCAGTGAGTTAAGAGGCGGCTACACCTTC. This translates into CASSELRGGYTF.

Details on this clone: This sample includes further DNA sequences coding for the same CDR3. The CDR3 protein is CASSQPGQGYEQYF. CDR3 sequence (DNA): TGTGCCAGCAGCCAACCGGGACAGGGCTACGAGCAGTACTTC. V is TRBV4-2 and J is TRBJ2-7; TRBD1 matches 9 bases. Germline CDR1 LGHNA, CDR2 YNFKEQ. The J segment lost 3 bases and the V segment lost 2 bases, leaving 2 bases of the junction unmatched. The CDR3 has 14 residues.

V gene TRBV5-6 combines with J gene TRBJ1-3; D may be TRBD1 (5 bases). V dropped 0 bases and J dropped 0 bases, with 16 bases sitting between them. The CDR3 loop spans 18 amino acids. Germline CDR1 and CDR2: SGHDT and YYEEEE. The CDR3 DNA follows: TGTGCCAGCAGCTTGGACAGGCTATCTCGGATCTCTGGAAACACCATATATTTT. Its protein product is CASSLDRLSRISGNTIYF. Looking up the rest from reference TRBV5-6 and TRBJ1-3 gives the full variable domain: DAGVTQSPTHLIKTRGQQVTLRCSPKSGHDTVSWYQQALGQGPQFIFQYYEEEERQRGNFPDRFSGHQFPNYSSELNVNALLLGDSALYLCASSLDRLSRISGNTIYFGEGSWLTVV.

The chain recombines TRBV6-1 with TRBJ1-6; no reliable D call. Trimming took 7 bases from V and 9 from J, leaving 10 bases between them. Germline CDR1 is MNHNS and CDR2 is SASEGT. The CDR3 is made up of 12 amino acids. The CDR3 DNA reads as TGTGCCAGCAATGTAATCGGTTCACCCCTCCACTTT. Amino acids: CASNVIGSPLHF.

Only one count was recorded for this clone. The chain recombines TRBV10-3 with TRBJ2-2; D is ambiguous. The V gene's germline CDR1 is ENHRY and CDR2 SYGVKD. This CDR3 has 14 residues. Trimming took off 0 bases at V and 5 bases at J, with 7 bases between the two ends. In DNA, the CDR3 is TGTGCCATCAGTGAGTCTTGGTCAACCGGGGAGCTGTTTTTT. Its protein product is CAISESWSTGELFF.

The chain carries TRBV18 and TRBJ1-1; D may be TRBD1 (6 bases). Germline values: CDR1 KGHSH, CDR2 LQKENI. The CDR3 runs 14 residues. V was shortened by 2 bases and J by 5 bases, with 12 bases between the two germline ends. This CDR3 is CASSPEGESTEAFF. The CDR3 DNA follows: TGTGCCAGCTCACCAGAGGGGGAATCTACTGAAGCTTTCTTT. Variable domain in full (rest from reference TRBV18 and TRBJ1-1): NAGVMQNPRHLVRRRGQEARLRCSPMKGHSHVYWYRQLPEEGLKFMVYLQKENIIDESGMPKERFSAEFPKEGPSILRIQQVVRGDSAAYFCASSPEGESTEAFFGQGTRLTVV.

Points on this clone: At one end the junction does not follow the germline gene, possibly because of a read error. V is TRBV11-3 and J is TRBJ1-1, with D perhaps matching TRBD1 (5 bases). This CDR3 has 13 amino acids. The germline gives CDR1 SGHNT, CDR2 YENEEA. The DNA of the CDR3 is TGTGCCGGCAGCCCTGGGTGGGGGGGAGAAGCTTTCTTT. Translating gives CAGSPGWGGEAFF.

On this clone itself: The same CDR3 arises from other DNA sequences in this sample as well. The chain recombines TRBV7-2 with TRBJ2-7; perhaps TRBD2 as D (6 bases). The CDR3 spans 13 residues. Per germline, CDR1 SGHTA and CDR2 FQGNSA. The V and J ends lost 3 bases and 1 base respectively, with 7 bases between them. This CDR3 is CASSFGGSYEQYF. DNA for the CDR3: TGTGCCAGCAGCTTCGGGGGATCCTACGAGCAGTACTTC.

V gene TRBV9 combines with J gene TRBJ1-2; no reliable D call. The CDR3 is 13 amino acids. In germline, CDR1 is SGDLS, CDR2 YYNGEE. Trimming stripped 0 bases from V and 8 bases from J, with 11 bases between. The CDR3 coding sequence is TGTGCCAGCAGCGTAGGGTGGGTACAGGGCTACACCTTC. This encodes CASSVGWVQGYTF.

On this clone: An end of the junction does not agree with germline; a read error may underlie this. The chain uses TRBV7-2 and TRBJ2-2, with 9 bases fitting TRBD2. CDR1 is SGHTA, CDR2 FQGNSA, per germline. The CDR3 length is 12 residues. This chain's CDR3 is CASSGRLAAISF. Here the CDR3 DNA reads TGTGCCAGCAGCGGCAGACTAGCGGCCATCTCCTTT.

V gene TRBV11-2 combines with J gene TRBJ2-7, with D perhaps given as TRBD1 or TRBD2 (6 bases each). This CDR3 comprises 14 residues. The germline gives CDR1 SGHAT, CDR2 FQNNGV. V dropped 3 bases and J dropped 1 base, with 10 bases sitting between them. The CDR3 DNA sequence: TGTGCCAGCAGCTTGAGGGGGGCATCCTACGAGCAGTACTTC. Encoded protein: CASSLRGASYEQYF.

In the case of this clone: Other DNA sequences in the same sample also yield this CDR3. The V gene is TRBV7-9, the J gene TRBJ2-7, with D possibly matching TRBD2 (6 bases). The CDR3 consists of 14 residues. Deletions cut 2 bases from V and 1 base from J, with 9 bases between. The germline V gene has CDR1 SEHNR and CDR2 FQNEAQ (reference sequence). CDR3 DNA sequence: TGTGCCAGCAGCTTAACGCGGGATTCCTACGAGCAGTACTTC. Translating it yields CASSLTRDSYEQYF.

The DNA of the CDR3 is TGTGCCAGCAGCTTAATTGGTTGGGACACAGATACGCAGTATTTT. Residues: CASSLIGWDTDTQYF. This sequence joins TRBV5-8 and TRBJ2-3; D ambiguous. The V gene lost 2 bases and the J gene lost 2 bases, with 12 bases spanning the gap. The CDR3 totals 15 residues. Looked up from germline, CDR1 is SGHTS and CDR2 is YDEGEE.

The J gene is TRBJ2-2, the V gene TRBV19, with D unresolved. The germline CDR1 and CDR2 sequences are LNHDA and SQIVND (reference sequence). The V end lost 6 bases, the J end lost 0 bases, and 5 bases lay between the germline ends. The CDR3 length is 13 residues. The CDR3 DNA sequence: TGTGCCAGTAGGGCGGCGAACACCGGGGAGCTGTTTTTT. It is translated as CASRAANTGELFF.

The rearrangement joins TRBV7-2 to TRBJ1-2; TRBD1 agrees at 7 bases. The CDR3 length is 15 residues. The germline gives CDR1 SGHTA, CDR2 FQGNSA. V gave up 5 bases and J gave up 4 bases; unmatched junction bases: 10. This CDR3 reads CASSLRDQGVYGYTF. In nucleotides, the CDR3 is TGTGCCAGCAGCCTCCGGGATCAGGGGGTCTATGGCTACACCTTC.

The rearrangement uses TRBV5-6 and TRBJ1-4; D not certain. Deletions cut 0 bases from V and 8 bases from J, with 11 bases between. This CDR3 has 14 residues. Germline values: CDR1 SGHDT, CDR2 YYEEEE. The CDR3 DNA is TGTGCCAGCAGCTTGGTGGCAGTGCGGGAAAAACTGTTTTTT. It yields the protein CASSLVAVREKLFF.

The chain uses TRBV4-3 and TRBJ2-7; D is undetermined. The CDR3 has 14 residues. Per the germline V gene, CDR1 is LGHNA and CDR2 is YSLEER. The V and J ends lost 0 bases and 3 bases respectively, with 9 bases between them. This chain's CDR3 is CASSQERSLYEQYF. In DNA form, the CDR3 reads TGCGCCAGCAGCCAAGAGAGGAGCCTCTACGAGCAGTACTTC.

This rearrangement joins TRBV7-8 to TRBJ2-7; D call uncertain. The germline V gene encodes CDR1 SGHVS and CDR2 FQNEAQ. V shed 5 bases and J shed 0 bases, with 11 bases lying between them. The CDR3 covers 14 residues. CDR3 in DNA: TGTGCCAGCAGCCACCACATAAGCTCCTACGAGCAGTACTTC. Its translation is CASSHHISSYEQYF. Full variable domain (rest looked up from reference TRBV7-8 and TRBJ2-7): GAGVSQSPRYKVAKRGQDVALRCDPISGHVSLFWYQQALGQGPEFLTYFQNEAQLDKSGLPSDRFFAERPEGSVSTLKIQRTQQEDSAVYLCASSHHISSYEQYFGPGTRLTVT.

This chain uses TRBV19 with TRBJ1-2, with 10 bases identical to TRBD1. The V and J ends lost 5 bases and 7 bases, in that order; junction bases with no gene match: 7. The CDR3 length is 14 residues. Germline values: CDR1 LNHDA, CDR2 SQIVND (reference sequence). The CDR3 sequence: CASSSTGTGVGYTF. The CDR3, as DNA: TGTGCCAGTAGTTCAACCGGGACAGGGGTTGGCTACACCTTC.